The rows below give T cell receptor beta chains drawn from one sample of a study of T cells after yellow fever vaccination. TCRdb reanalysed the 5' RACE reads using MiXCR and keeps one entry per CDR3 protein. The sample has roughly 330,000 distinct CDR3 sequences, around 3.9% seen once. This specimen consisted of PBMCs, obtained 5 days after the yellow fever booster vaccination. The receptors shown here come from a man aged 18 to 29 who received the YFV17D yellow fever vaccine. Both conserved end residues are part of each CDR3. The D gene is left open where the match is weak. Some rows have no size entry. The others give once, few or many, or a class for an expanded clone.

v_call: TRBV20-1; clone_size: -; d_call: -; j_call: TRBJ2-1; cdr3_nt: TGCAGTGCTAGAGATGACGTTATCGGCGGGACGGTCTTC; cdr3_aa: CSARDDVIGGTVF
v_call: TRBV7-6; clone_size: few; d_call: -; j_call: TRBJ2-3; cdr3_nt: TGTGCCAGCAGCTTATATGGGGGCACAGATACGCAGTATTTT; cdr3_aa: CASSLYGGTDTQYF
v_call: TRBV3-1; clone_size: -; d_call: -; j_call: TRBJ1-2; cdr3_nt: TGTGCCAGCAGCCAGAGGCGGGAGATTTACCCTAACTATGGCTACACCTTC; cdr3_aa: CASSQRREIYPNYGYTF
v_call: TRBV9; clone_size: few; d_call: -; j_call: TRBJ1-2; cdr3_nt: TGTGCCAGCAGCGTAGTTGGGAGTAACTATGGCTACACCTTC; cdr3_aa: CASSVVGSNYGYTF
v_call: TRBV6-6; clone_size: -; d_call: TRBD1; j_call: TRBJ1-4; cdr3_nt: TGTGCCAGCAGTGGGGGACAGGGAAATGAAAAACTGTTTTTT; cdr3_aa: CASSGGQGNEKLFF
v_call: TRBV28; clone_size: few; d_call: -; j_call: TRBJ1-5; cdr3_nt: TGTGCCACCCGTGGAGAAAGGGGACAGCCCCAGCATTTT; cdr3_aa: CATRGERGQPQHF
v_call: TRBV19; clone_size: -; d_call: TRBD1; j_call: TRBJ2-1; cdr3_nt: TGTGCCAGTAGATCCCCCGGGACAGGGGCCCATGAGCAGTTCTTC; cdr3_aa: CASRSPGTGAHEQFF
v_call: TRBV7-2; clone_size: -; d_call: -; j_call: TRBJ2-2; cdr3_nt: TGTGCCAGCAGCCGACCTAGGGGGGACGGGGAGCTGTTTTTT; cdr3_aa: CASSRPRGDGELFF
v_call: TRBV3-1; clone_size: -; d_call: TRBD2; j_call: TRBJ2-1; cdr3_nt: TGTGCCAGCAGCCAACCTGTTTCGCGGGGGGTTATCAATGAGCAGTTCTTC; cdr3_aa: CASSQPVSRGVINEQFF
v_call: TRBV4-3; clone_size: many; d_call: -; j_call: TRBJ2-2; cdr3_nt: TGCGCCAGCAGCCCAGAGGGGGGACAGAACACCGGGGAGCTGTTTTTT; cdr3_aa: CASSPEGGQNTGELFF
v_call: TRBV28; clone_size: -; d_call: TRBD2; j_call: TRBJ2-1; cdr3_nt: TGTGCCAGCAGACCGGGGGGGTTCAAAAATGAGCAGTTCTTC; cdr3_aa: CASRPGGFKNEQFF
v_call: TRBV24-1; clone_size: -; d_call: -; j_call: TRBJ2-3; cdr3_nt: TGTGCCACCAGTGACCTACACACAGATACGCAGTATTTT; cdr3_aa: CATSDLHTDTQYF
v_call: TRBV12-3/TRBV12-4; clone_size: -; d_call: TRBD1; j_call: TRBJ1-5; cdr3_nt: TGTGCCAGCAGTCCTGAGACAGGGAAAAGGCCCCAGCATTTT; cdr3_aa: CASSPETGKRPQHF
v_call: TRBV5-1; clone_size: -; d_call: -; j_call: TRBJ2-7; cdr3_nt: TGCGCCAGCAGCTTGGGAAGCAGGGGGGCGATGGTGTACTTC; cdr3_aa: CASSLGSRGAMVYF
v_call: TRBV7-8; clone_size: many; d_call: -; j_call: TRBJ1-4; cdr3_nt: TGTGCCAGCAGCTTAAACTCTGAAAAACTGTTTTTT; cdr3_aa: CASSLNSEKLFF